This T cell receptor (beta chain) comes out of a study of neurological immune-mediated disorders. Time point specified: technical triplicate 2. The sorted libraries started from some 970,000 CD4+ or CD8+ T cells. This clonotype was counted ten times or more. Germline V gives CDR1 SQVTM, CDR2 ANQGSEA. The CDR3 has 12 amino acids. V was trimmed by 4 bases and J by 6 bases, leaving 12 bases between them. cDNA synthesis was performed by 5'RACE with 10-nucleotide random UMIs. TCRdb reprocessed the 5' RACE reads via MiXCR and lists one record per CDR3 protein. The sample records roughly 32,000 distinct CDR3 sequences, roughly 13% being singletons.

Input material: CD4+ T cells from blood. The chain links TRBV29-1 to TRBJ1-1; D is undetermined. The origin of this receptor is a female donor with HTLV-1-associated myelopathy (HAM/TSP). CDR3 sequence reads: CSVAHVGAEAFF. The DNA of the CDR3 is TGCAGCGTTGCCCATGTTGGCGCTGAAGCTTTCTTT.